One and the same sample provided the 19 T cell receptor beta chains below, sequenced in a study of graft-versus-host responses after intestinal transplantation (dated by TCRdb to 2020 to 2023). The protocol used for the library was the immunoSEQ multiplex PCR assay. In its TCRdb copy, this immuneACCESS table keeps in-frame sequences only and misses some clones. Where compared with another copy, unresolved V genes explain less than half of these, and the others have no known cause. The sample table shows about 50,000 clones, and about 93% are seen once. The ten largest clones take up over 2% of the sample. No antigens are known for them. This specimen's time point label, per the study, means: cells obtained before transplantation from donor or recipient. The source material was unstimulated CD4+ T cells sorted from spleen or lymph node cells, sampled before transplant. The source is a human donor who was the organ donor for an intestinal transplant.

The chain uses TRBV7-2 and TRBJ2-1, with D unresolved. Trimming left V 4 bases short and J 9 bases short, with 10 bases between. The CDR3 is made up of 12 amino acids. The V gene's germline CDR1 is SGHTA and CDR2 FQGNSA. Here the CDR3 reads CASSSIASEQFF. The CDR3 DNA reads TGTGCCAGCAGCTCAATAGCCAGTGAGCAGTTCTTC.

The chain couples TRBV9 to TRBJ2-7; D remains ambiguous. Germline-derived CDR1 and CDR2 are SGDLS and YYNGEE. The CDR3 totals 14 residues. V lost 0 bases and J 5 bases, leaving 12 bases between the germline ends. The CDR3 protein is CASSVDGRLDEQYF. The DNA of the CDR3 is TGTGCCAGCAGCGTAGACGGGCGCCTGGACGAGCAGTACTTC.

V gene TRBV4-1 combines with J gene TRBJ2-2; D not certain. The germline V gene has CDR1 MGHRA and CDR2 YSYEKL. V was clipped by 0 bases and J by 7 bases, with 9 bases between them. The CDR3 runs 14 residues. In DNA, the CDR3 is TGCGCCAGCAGCCAAGATACGCGTTACGGGGAGCTGTTTTTT. It translates to CASSQDTRYGELFF.

The V and J genes are TRBV7-9 and TRBJ1-1; D is uncertain. V dropped 1 base and J dropped 0 bases, with 12 bases sitting between them. CDR1 SEHNR and CDR2 FQNEAQ come from the germline V gene (reference sequence). The CDR3 is 16 residues long. The CDR3 sequence: CASSLGTPPMNTEAFF. DNA for the CDR3: TGTGCCAGCAGCTTAGGGACCCCCCCCATGAACACTGAAGCTTTCTTT.

The chain combines TRBV5-1 with TRBJ2-2; 9 bases map to TRBD2. Losses at the gene ends were 3 bases for V and 7 bases for J; bases not matched to a gene: 7. Per the germline V gene, CDR1 is SGHRS and CDR2 is YFSETQ. The CDR3 is 15 residues long. CDR3 sequence (DNA): TGCGCCAGCAGCTCCCTAGCGGGAAAAGACGGGGAGCTGTTTTTT. Translation: CASSSLAGKDGELFF.

The chain joins TRBV19 to TRBJ2-5, with 7 bases that match TRBD2. This CDR3 contains 14 residues. Germline assignment: CDR1 LNHDA and CDR2 SQIVND (reference sequence). V dropped 5 bases and J dropped 1; count of bases not matched to a gene: 4. The CDR3 loop is CASSLRTSQETQYF. The CDR3 DNA follows: TGTGCCAGTAGTCTCCGGACTAGCCAAGAGACCCAGTACTTC. The complete variable domain, with remaining parts taken from reference TRBV19 and TRBJ2-5, reads DGGITQSPKYLFRKEGQNVTLSCEQNLNHDAMYWYRQDPGQGLRLIYYSQIVNDFQKGDIAEGYSVSREKKESFPLTVTSAQKNPTAFYLCASSLRTSQETQYFGPGTRLLVL.

This chain uses TRBV11-3 with TRBJ1-1, with unresolved D. The CDR3 is 14 amino acids. Trimming cost V 1 base and J 4 bases, with 10 bases left between them. CDR1 and CDR2 (germline): SGHNT, YENEEA. For the CDR3, the DNA is TGTGCCAGCAGCTTAGTCCACGACTCCACTGAAGCTTTCTTT. Translation: CASSLVHDSTEAFF. Based on the CDR3 plus reference TRBV11-3 and TRBJ1-1, the full variable domain is EAGVVQSPRYKIIEKKQPVAFWCNPISGHNTLYWYLQNLGQGPELLIRYENEEAVDDSQLPKDRFSAERLKGVDSTLKIQPAELGDSAVYLCASSLVHDSTEAFFGQGTRLTVV.

The rearrangement uses TRBV10-1 and TRBJ2-4; 10 nucleotides agree with TRBD1. Germline V gene sequence: CDR1 WNHNN, CDR2 SYGVQD (reference sequence). With V trimmed by 10 bases and J by 0 bases, 9 bases remained unmatched. This CDR3 has 16 amino acids. CDR3 amino acids: CATTGTGVLAKNIQYF. The CDR3 region has the DNA TGCGCCACCACCGGGACAGGGGTTCTAGCCAAAAACATTCAGTACTTC.

The V gene is TRBV9, the J gene TRBJ1-5; D uncertain. This CDR3 is 15 amino acids long. The germline V and J ends were trimmed by 0 bases and 0 bases, with 7 bases remaining between them. Germline CDR1 and CDR2: SGDLS and YYNGEE. The CDR3 bases are TGTGCCAGCAGCGTAGGGGCTTATAGCAATCAGCCCCAGCATTTT. This translates into CASSVGAYSNQPQHF.

The chain uses TRBV9 and TRBJ2-2, with 8 bases identical to TRBD2. V dropped 3 bases and J dropped 5; count of bases not matched to a gene: 6. This CDR3 is 15 amino acids long. Per germline, CDR1 SGDLS and CDR2 YYNGEE. This chain's CDR3 is CASSGAGVQTGELFF. The CDR3 nucleotides are TGTGCCAGCAGCGGAGCGGGAGTTCAAACCGGGGAGCTGTTTTTT.

The chain is built from TRBV4-2 and TRBJ2-7, with TRBD2 matching 12 bases. The CDR3 contains 15 residues. Losses at the gene ends were 1 base for V and 3 bases for J; bases not matched to a gene: 1. The V gene's germline CDR1 is LGHNA and CDR2 YNFKEQ. This chain's CDR3 is CASSQGLAGVYEQYF. The CDR3 nucleotides are TGTGCCAGCAGCCAAGGACTAGCGGGAGTCTACGAGCAGTACTTC.

The CDR3 region is CASRPGRVGKLFF. The CDR3 DNA reads as TGTGCCAGCAGACCCGGCAGGGTCGGAAAACTGTTTTTT. The chain combines TRBV2 with TRBJ1-4; D may be TRBD1 (5 bases). This CDR3 region has 13 residues. V lost 6 bases, J lost 10 bases, and 15 bases lay in between. Germline CDR1 is SNHLY and CDR2 is FYNNEI.

The rearrangement uses TRBV6-1 and TRBJ2-4; possibly TRBD1 for D (5 bases). V lost 3 bases, J lost 6 bases, and 12 bases lay in between. Germline-derived CDR1 and CDR2 are MNHNS and SASEGT. The CDR3 loop spans 14 amino acids. The chain's CDR3 is CASSEQTDLNIQYF. CDR3 nucleotide sequence: TGTGCCAGCAGTGAGCAGACAGATTTAAACATTCAGTACTTC.

This chain joins TRBV2 and TRBJ2-7; D is uncertain. The germline V gene encodes CDR1 SNHLY and CDR2 FYNNEI. CDR3 length equals 14 residues. V was shortened by 2 bases and J by 2 bases, with 10 bases between the two germline ends. The CDR3 loop is CASSEWASTYEQYF. In DNA form, the CDR3 reads TGTGCCAGCAGTGAATGGGCCTCGACCTACGAGCAGTACTTC. The complete variable domain, with remaining parts taken from reference TRBV2 and TRBJ2-7, reads EPEVTQTPSHQVTQMGQEVILRCVPISNHLYFYWYRQILGQKVEFLVSFYNNEISEKSEIFDDQFSVERPDGSNFTLKIRSTKLEDSAMYFCASSEWASTYEQYFGPGTRLTVT.

The chain combines TRBV30 with TRBJ2-1; a possible D gene is TRBD2 (6 bases). Germline V gene lookup returns CDR1 GTSNPN and CDR2 SVGIG (reference sequence). The V end was cut by 3 bases, the J end by 1 base, with 13 bases between. This CDR3 contains 15 residues. The CDR3 loop is CAWSASERSYNEQFF. The CDR3 DNA is TGTGCCTGGAGCGCTAGCGAGAGGTCCTACAATGAGCAGTTCTTC. The variable domain in full, with the rest retrieved from reference TRBV30 and TRBJ2-1, is SQTIHQWPATLVQPVGSPLSLECTVEGTSNPNLYWYRQAAGRGLQLLFYSVGIGQISSEVPQNLSASRPQDRQFILSSKKLLLSDSGFYLCAWSASERSYNEQFFGPGTRLTVL.

The V gene is TRBV7-6, the J gene TRBJ2-1; D is unclear. This CDR3 contains 13 residues. V lost 5 bases and J lost 0, with 5 bases in between. Per the germline V gene, CDR1 is SGHVS and CDR2 is FNYEAQ. The CDR3 sequence: CASSPSSYNEQFF. The CDR3 DNA is TGTGCCAGCAGCCCAAGCTCCTACAATGAGCAGTTCTTC.

The genes are TRBV5-1 and TRBJ2-7; 14 nucleotides align to TRBD2. CDR1 is SGHRS, CDR2 YFSETQ, per germline. The ends lost 4 bases at V and 3 bases at J; junction bases unmatched: 6. The CDR3 consists of 16 residues. CDR3 region: CASSPTGTSGSYEQYF. CDR3 bases: TGCGCCAGCAGCCCCACCGGGACTAGCGGGAGCTACGAGCAGTACTTC. The full variable domain, rest sourced from reference TRBV5-1 and TRBJ2-7, is KAGVTQTPRYLIKTRGQQVTLSCSPISGHRSVSWYQQTPGQGLQFLFEYFSETQRNKGNFPGRFSGRQFSNSRSEMNVSTLELGDSALYLCASSPTGTSGSYEQYFGPGTRLTVT.

The chain is built from TRBV7-3 and TRBJ2-7; 14 nucleotides agree with TRBD2. This CDR3 spans 15 amino acids. The V gene's germline CDR1 is SGHTA and CDR2 FQGTGA. V lost 5 bases, J lost 5 bases, and 5 bases stayed unmatched. CDR3 sequence reads: CASSPGLAGVHEQYF. CDR3 DNA: TGTGCCAGCAGCCCGGGACTAGCGGGAGTCCACGAGCAGTACTTC.

The V call is TRBV19, the J call TRBJ1-2, with 9 bases matching TRBD1. CDR3 length: 15 residues. CDR1 LNHDA and CDR2 SQIVND come from the germline V gene (reference sequence). The junction had 6 bases not matched to a gene; V was cut back by 5 bases and J by 2 bases. CDR3 region: CASSFPGQGNYGYTF. CDR3 nucleotides: TGTGCCAGTAGTTTCCCGGGACAGGGAAACTATGGCTACACCTTC.